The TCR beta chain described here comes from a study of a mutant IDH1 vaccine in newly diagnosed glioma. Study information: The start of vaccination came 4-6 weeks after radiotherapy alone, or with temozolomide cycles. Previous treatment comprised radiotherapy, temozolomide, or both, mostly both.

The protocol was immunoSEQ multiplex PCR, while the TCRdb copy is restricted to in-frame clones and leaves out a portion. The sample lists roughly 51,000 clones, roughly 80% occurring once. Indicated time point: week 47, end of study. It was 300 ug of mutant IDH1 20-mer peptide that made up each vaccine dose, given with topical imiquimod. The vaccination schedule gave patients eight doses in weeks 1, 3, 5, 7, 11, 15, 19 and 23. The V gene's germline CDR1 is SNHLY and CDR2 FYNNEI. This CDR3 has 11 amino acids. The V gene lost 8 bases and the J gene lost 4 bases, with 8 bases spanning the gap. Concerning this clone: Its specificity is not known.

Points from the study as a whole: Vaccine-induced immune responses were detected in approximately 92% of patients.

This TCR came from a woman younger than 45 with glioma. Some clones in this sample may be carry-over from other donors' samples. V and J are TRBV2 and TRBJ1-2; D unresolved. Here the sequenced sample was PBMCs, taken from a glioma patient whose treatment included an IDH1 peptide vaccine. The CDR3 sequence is CASEAPYGYTF. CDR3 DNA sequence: TGTGCCAGCGAAGCCCCCTATGGCTACACCTTC. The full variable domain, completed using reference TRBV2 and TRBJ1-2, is EPEVTQTPSHQVTQMGQEVILRCVPISNHLYFYWYRQILGQKVEFLVSFYNNEISEKSEIFDDQFSVERPDGSNFTLKIRSTKLEDSAMYFCASEAPYGYTFGSGTRLTVV.